This T cell receptor (beta chain) was sequenced in a study of T cell responses to AZD1222 COVID-19 vaccine. Generated by immunoSEQ multiplex PCR, the TCRdb table keeps only in-frame clones and is missing some. The sample lists fewer than 100,000 clones; around nine tenths were seen once. Whole-study findings and limits: Two AZD1222 administrations were followed by greater Spike-specific TCR breadth and depth.

The CDR3 is 14 residues long. V lost 4 bases, J lost 5 bases, and 15 bases lay in between. Germline V CDR1 and CDR2: SQVTM, ANQGSEA. As for this clone: Antigen: not known.

The receptor was isolated from an adult who received the AZD1222 COVID-19 vaccine. The rearrangement uses TRBV29-1 and TRBJ2-1, with TRBD2 as a possible D gene (5 bases). Source: peripheral blood, taken 28 days after the second AZD1222 dose. The CDR3 bases are TGCAGCGTTGGGAGAAGAGGAGGCGACAATGAGCAGTTCTTC. The encoded protein is CSVGRRGGDNEQFF.